This record concerns one T cell receptor (beta chain) sequence. Its antigen is not identified. This sample is drawn from a study of T cell responses to AZD1222 COVID-19 vaccine. Notes on the study in general: Among AZD1222 vaccinees, only five to seven were seropositive at baseline. Scientists sampled the repertoires only once the peak T cell response had passed. Regions left unmutated in variants are reportedly the target of nearly half of spike-specific TCRs. At 160-218 and 743-854, vaccine-associated CD4 TCRs were dominant, and they spanned spike.

Sequencing used immunoSEQ multiplex PCR; TCRdb keeps in-frame clones, though not all of them. Among approximately 150,000 clones listed, about 90% were seen once. The receptor comes from an adult who received the MenACWY meningococcal vaccine as a control. Sequencing used peripheral blood, obtained 28 days after the second dose of the MenACWY control vaccine.

As DNA, the CDR3 is TGCGCCAGCAGCTTCCTCGACGAGCAGTACTTC. Translation gives CASSFLDEQYF. The chain combines TRBV5-1 with TRBJ2-7; no reliable D call. V dropped 2 bases and J dropped 5 bases, with 5 bases sitting between them. The CDR3 totals 11 residues. The germline gives CDR1 SGHRS, CDR2 YFSETQ.